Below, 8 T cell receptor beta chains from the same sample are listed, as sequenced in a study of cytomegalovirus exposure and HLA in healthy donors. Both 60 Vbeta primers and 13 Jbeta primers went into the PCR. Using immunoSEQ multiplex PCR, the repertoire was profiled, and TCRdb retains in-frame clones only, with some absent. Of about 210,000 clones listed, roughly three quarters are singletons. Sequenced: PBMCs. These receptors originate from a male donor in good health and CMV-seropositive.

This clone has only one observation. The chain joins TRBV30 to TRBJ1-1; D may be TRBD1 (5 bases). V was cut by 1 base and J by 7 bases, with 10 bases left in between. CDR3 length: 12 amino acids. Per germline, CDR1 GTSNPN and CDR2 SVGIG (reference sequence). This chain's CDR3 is CAWSEDSFEAFF. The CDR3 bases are TGTGCCTGGAGTGAAGACAGCTTTGAAGCTTTCTTT.

DNA for the CDR3: TGTGCCAGCAGCCTCCAAGGGACAGTAAACAATGAGCAGTTCTTC. This sequence encodes CASSLQGTVNNEQFF. The chain uses TRBV6-5 and TRBJ2-1; 7 bases fit TRBD1. Germline CDR1 MNHEY, CDR2 SVGAGI. The CDR3 spans 15 residues. With 6 bases clipped from V and 5 bases from J, the junction kept 10 bases outside the gene matches.

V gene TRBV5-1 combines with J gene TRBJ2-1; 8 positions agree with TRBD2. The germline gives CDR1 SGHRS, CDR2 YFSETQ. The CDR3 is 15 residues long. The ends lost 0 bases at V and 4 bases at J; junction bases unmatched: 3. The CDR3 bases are TGCGCCAGCAGCTTGGCACTAGCGGAGTACAATGAGCAGTTCTTC. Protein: CASSLALAEYNEQFF.

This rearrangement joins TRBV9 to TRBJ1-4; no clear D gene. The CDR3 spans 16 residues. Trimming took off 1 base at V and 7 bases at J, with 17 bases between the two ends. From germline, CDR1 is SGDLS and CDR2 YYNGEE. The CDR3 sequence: CASSVSGRQGGEKLFF. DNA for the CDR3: TGTGCCAGCAGCGTAAGCGGACGACAAGGAGGTGAAAAACTGTTTTTT.

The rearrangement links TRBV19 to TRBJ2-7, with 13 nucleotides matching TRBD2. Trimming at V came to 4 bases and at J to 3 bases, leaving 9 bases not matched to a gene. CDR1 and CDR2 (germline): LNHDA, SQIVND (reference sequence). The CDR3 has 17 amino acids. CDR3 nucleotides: TGTGCCAGTAGTAGCCTTACCGGGACTAGCGGGATCTACGAGCAGTACTTC. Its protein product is CASSSLTGTSGIYEQYF.

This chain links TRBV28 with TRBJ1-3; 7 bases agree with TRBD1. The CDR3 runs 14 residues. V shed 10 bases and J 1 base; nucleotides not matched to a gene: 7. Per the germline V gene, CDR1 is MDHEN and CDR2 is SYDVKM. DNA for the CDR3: TGTGCCACATATACAGGGGCTTCTGGAAACACCATATATTTT. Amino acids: CATYTGASGNTIYF.

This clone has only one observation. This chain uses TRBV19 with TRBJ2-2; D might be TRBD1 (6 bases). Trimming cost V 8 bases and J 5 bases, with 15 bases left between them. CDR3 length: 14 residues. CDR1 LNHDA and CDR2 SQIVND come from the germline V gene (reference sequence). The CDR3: CASHRTASTGELFF. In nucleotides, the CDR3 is TGTGCCAGTCACCGGACAGCTAGTACCGGGGAGCTGTTTTTT.

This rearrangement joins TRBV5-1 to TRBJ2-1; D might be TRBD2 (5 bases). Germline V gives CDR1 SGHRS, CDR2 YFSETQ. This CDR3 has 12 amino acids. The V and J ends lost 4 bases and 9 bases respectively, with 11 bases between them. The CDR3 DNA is TGCGCCAGCAGCAGGGAGCGTCTTGAGCAGTTCTTC. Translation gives CASSRERLEQFF.